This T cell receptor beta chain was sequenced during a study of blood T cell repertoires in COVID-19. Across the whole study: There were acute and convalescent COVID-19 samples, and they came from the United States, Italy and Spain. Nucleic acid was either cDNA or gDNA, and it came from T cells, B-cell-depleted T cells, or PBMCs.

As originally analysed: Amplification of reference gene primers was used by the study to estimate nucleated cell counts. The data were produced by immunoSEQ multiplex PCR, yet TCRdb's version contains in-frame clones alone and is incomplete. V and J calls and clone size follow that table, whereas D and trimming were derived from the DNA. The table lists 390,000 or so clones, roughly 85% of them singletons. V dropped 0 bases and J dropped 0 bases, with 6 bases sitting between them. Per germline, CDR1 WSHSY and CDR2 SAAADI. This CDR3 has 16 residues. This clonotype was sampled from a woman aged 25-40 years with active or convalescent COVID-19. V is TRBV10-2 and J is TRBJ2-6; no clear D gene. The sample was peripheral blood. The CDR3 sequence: CASSESLYSGANVLTF. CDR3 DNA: TGCGCCAGCAGTGAGTCCTTATACTCTGGGGCCAACGTCCTGACTTTC.